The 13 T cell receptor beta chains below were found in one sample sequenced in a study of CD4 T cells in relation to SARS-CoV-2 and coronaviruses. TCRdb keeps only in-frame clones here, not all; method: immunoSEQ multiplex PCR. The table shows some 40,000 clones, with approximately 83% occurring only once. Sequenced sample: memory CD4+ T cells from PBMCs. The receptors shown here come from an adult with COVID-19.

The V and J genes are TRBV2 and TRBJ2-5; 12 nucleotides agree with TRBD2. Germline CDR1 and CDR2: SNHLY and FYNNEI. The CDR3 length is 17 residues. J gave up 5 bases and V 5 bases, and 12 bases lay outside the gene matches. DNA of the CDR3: TGTGCCAGCAGTCCTTTCCTAGCGGGAGGGCCGGGGGAGACCCAGTACTTC. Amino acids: CASSPFLAGGPGETQYF.

CDR3 residues: CASSLGIGRETDTQYF. CDR3 nucleotide sequence: TGTGCCAGCAGCTTAGGAATCGGGAGGGAAACAGATACGCAGTATTTT. This rearrangement joins TRBV11-2 to TRBJ2-3; 8 bases fit TRBD2. This CDR3 is 16 amino acids long. V lost 1 base to trimming and J lost 3 bases; unmatched junction nucleotides: 6. Germline V CDR1 and CDR2: SGHAT, FQNNGV.

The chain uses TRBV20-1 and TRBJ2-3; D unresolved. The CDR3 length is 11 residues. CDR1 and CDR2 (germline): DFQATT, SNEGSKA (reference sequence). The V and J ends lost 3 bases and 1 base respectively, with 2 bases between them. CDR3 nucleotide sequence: TGCAGTGCTAGCGGCACAGATACGCAGTATTTT. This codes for CSASGTDTQYF.

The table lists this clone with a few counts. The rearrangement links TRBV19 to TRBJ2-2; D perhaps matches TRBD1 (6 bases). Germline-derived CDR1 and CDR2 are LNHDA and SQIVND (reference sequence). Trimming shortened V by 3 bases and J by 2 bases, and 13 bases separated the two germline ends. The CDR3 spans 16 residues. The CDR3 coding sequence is TGTGCCAGTAGTATGTTCGGACAGCGAAACACCGGGGAGCTGTTTTTT. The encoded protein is CASSMFGQRNTGELFF.

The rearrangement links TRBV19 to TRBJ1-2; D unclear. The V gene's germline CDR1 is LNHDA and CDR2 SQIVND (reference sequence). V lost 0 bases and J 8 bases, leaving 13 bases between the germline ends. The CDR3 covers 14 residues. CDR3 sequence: CASSIDLKRSGYTF. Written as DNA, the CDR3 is TGTGCCAGTAGTATAGATCTAAAGAGGAGCGGCTACACCTTC.

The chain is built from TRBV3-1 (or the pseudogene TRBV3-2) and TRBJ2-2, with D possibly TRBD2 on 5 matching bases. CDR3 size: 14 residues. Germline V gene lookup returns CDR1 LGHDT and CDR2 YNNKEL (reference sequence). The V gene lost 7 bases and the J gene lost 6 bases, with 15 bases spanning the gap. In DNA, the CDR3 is TGTGCCAGCACCCTTAAGGGAGCTTCCGGGGAGCTGTTTTTT. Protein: CASTLKGASGELFF.

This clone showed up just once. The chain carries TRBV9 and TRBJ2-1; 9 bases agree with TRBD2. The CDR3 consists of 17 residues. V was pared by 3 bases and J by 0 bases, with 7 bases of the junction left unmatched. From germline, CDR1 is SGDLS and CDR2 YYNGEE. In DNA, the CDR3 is TGTGCCAGCAGCGAGGGACTAGCCATAAGCTCCTACAATGAGCAGTTCTTC. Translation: CASSEGLAISSYNEQFF.

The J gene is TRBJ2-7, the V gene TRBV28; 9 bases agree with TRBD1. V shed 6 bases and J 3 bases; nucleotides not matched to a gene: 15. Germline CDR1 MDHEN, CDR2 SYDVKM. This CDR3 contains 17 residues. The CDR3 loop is CASRTLSTGQGFYEQYF. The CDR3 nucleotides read TGTGCCAGCAGGACATTGAGTACGGGACAGGGCTTCTACGAGCAGTACTTC.

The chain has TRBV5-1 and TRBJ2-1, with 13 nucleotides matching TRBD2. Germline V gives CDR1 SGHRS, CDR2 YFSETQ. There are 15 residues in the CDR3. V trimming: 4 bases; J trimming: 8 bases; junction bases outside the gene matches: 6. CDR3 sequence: CASSNGLAGVHEQFF. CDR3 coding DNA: TGCGCCAGCAGCAACGGACTAGCGGGAGTCCATGAGCAGTTCTTC.

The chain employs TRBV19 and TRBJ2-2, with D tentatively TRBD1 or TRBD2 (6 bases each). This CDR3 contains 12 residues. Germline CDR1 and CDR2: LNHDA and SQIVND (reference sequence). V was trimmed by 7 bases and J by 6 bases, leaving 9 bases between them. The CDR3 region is CASIRGPGELFF. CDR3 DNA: TGTGCCAGTATCCGGGGGCCCGGGGAGCTGTTTTTT. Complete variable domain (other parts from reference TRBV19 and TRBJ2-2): DGGITQSPKYLFRKEGQNVTLSCEQNLNHDAMYWYRQDPGQGLRLIYYSQIVNDFQKGDIAEGYSVSREKKESFPLTVTSAQKNPTAFYLCASIRGPGELFFGEGSRLTVL.

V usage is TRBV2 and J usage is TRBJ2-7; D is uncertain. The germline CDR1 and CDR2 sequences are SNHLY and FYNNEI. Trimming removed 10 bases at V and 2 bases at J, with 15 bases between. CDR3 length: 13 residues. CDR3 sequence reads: CATAVVETYEQYF. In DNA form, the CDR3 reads TGTGCCACCGCCGTAGTCGAAACCTACGAGCAGTACTTC.

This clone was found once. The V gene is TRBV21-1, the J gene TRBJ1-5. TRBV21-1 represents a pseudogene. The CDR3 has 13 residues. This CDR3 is CASSGSEEQPQHF. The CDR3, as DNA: TGTGCCAGCAGCGGGAGTGAGGAACAGCCCCAGCATTTT.

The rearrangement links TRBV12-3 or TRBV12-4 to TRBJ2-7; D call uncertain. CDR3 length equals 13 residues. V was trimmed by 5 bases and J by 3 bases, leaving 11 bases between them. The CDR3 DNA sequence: TGTGCCAGCAGTAACGGACCTTTCTACGAGCAGTACTTC. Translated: CASSNGPFYEQYF.